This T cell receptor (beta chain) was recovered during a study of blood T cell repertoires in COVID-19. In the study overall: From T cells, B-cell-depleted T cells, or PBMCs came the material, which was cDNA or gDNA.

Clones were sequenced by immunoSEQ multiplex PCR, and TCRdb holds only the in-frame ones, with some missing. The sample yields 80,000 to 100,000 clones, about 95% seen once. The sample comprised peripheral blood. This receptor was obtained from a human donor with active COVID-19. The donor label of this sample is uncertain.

In DNA, the CDR3 is TGTGCCAGTAAGATAGCGGGGTCCTCCTACGAGCAGTACTTC. This encodes CASKIAGSSYEQYF. This rearrangement joins TRBV19 to TRBJ2-7; TRBD2 aligns across 8 bases. Germline V gene lookup returns CDR1 LNHDA and CDR2 SQIVND (reference sequence). Losses at the gene ends were 7 bases for V and 0 bases for J; bases not matched to a gene: 5. CDR3 length: 14 amino acids. Full variable domain (missing parts from reference TRBV19 and TRBJ2-7): DGGITQSPKYLFRKEGQNVTLSCEQNLNHDAMYWYRQDPGQGLRLIYYSQIVNDFQKGDIAEGYSVSREKKESFPLTVTSAQKNPTAFYLCASKIAGSSYEQYFGPGTRLTVT.